These T cell receptor beta chains were read from a single sample in a study of identical twins. Each CDR3 protein gets one entry after TCRdb re-called the 5' RACE reads with MiXCR. The table shows 500,000 to 600,000 distinct CDR3 sequences, with 22% occurring only once. The same specimen was also included in a second study, on T cells expressing NK-cell markers.

The specimen sequenced was CD4+ T cells sorted from blood. Receptor source: a woman under 30 in good health. CDR3s include the opening cysteine and the closing phenylalanine or tryptophan. D genes are given only for firm matches. Clone sizes are given selectively: once, few, many, or a class where the clone is expanded.

J gene: TRBJ2-5; V gene: TRBV29-1; D gene: -; clone size: many; CDR3 protein: CSVFGGETQYF; CDR3 DNA: TGCAGCGTTTTCGGGGGAGAGACCCAGTACTTC
J gene: TRBJ2-7; V gene: TRBV9; D gene: -; clone size: -; CDR3 protein: CASSVGLQGYEQYF; CDR3 DNA: TGTGCCAGCAGCGTAGGGCTTCAGGGCTACGAGCAGTACTTC
J gene: TRBJ1-1; V gene: TRBV20-1; D gene: -; clone size: -; CDR3 protein: CSATALVAGTGGGFF; CDR3 DNA: TGCAGTGCTACGGCTTTGGTGGCGGGCACAGGCGGGGGTTTCTTT
J gene: TRBJ2-5; V gene: TRBV6-1; D gene: TRBD2; clone size: few; CDR3 protein: CASTSRGLAGETQYF; CDR3 DNA: TGTGCCAGCACCAGCCGCGGACTAGCGGGAGAGACCCAGTACTTC
J gene: TRBJ1-6; V gene: TRBV10-3; D gene: TRBD1; clone size: -; CDR3 protein: CAISALTGDSPLHF; CDR3 DNA: TGTGCCATCAGTGCCTTAACAGGGGATTCACCCCTCCACTTT
J gene: TRBJ2-1; V gene: TRBV14; D gene: -; clone size: -; CDR3 protein: CASSEVGEDEQFF; CDR3 DNA: TGTGCCAGCAGCGAAGTCGGGGAAGATGAGCAGTTCTTC
J gene: TRBJ2-3; V gene: TRBV9; D gene: -; clone size: -; CDR3 protein: CASNLGTQQDTQYF; CDR3 DNA: TGTGCCAGTAACCTCGGGACTCAGCAGGATACGCAGTATTTT
J gene: TRBJ2-7; V gene: TRBV29-1; D gene: -; clone size: few; CDR3 protein: CSVGFREEQYF; CDR3 DNA: TGCAGCGTTGGGTTCCGGGAAGAGCAGTACTTC
J gene: TRBJ2-1; V gene: TRBV10-3; D gene: -; clone size: many; CDR3 protein: CAISEGSYQYNEQFF; CDR3 DNA: TGTGCCATCAGTGAGGGTTCCTACCAATACAATGAGCAGTTCTTC
J gene: TRBJ1-4; V gene: TRBV4-3; D gene: TRBD1; clone size: -; CDR3 protein: CASSQDSPGQGLNEKLFF; CDR3 DNA: TGCGCCAGCAGCCAAGACTCACCGGGACAGGGGCTTAATGAAAAACTGTTTTTT
J gene: TRBJ2-5; V gene: TRBV4-2; D gene: -; clone size: few; CDR3 protein: CASSQGAGAETQYF; CDR3 DNA: TGTGCCAGCAGCCAAGGAGCGGGCGCGGAGACCCAGTACTTC
J gene: TRBJ2-2; V gene: TRBV12-3/TRBV12-4; D gene: -; clone size: -; CDR3 protein: CASRPGLATGELFF; CDR3 DNA: TGTGCCAGCAGGCCGGGACTTGCCACCGGGGAGCTGTTTTTT
J gene: TRBJ1-1; V gene: TRBV5-1; D gene: -; clone size: few; CDR3 protein: CASSLGLGSEAFF; CDR3 DNA: TGCGCCAGCAGCTTGGGACTTGGGTCTGAAGCTTTCTTT
J gene: TRBJ2-1; V gene: TRBV9; D gene: TRBD2; clone size: -; CDR3 protein: CASSLSASGGAYEQFF; CDR3 DNA: TGTGCCAGCAGCCTATCAGCCAGCGGGGGGGCCTATGAGCAGTTCTTC
J gene: TRBJ2-3; V gene: TRBV20-1; D gene: TRBD1; clone size: few; CDR3 protein: CSAKPGTGYTDTQYF; CDR3 DNA: TGCAGTGCTAAACCCGGGACAGGGTACACAGATACGCAGTATTTT
J gene: TRBJ1-1; V gene: TRBV10-2; D gene: -; clone size: -; CDR3 protein: CASRGVKLNTEAFF; CDR3 DNA: TGCGCCAGCAGGGGAGTAAAGCTGAACACTGAAGCTTTCTTT
J gene: TRBJ1-5; V gene: TRBV6-6; D gene: -; clone size: -; CDR3 protein: CATAEGRQPQHF; CDR3 DNA: TGTGCCACCGCCGAGGGCCGGCAGCCCCAGCATTTT
J gene: TRBJ1-4; V gene: TRBV4-3; D gene: TRBD1; clone size: -; CDR3 protein: CASSQEVGTGYEKLFF; CDR3 DNA: TGCGCCAGCAGCCAAGAGGTGGGGACAGGGTATGAAAAACTGTTTTTT
J gene: TRBJ1-1; V gene: TRBV30; D gene: -; clone size: few; CDR3 protein: CAWRQGSTEAFF; CDR3 DNA: TGTGCCTGGAGGCAAGGGTCTACTGAAGCTTTCTTT
J gene: TRBJ1-2; V gene: TRBV6-1; D gene: -; clone size: -; CDR3 protein: CATQATNYGYTF; CDR3 DNA: TGTGCCACCCAGGCTACTAACTATGGCTACACCTTC
J gene: TRBJ2-5; V gene: TRBV20-1; D gene: -; clone size: -; CDR3 protein: CSARTRGTQYF; CDR3 DNA: TGCAGTGCTAGAACTAGGGGGACCCAGTACTTC
J gene: TRBJ2-5; V gene: TRBV6-2/TRBV6-3; D gene: -; clone size: -; CDR3 protein: CASKMTGGGGETQYF; CDR3 DNA: TGTGCCAGCAAGATGACAGGTGGGGGCGGAGAGACCCAGTACTTC
J gene: TRBJ2-7; V gene: TRBV3-1; D gene: -; clone size: -; CDR3 protein: CASSHAGEQYF; CDR3 DNA: TGTGCCAGCAGCCACGCAGGCGAGCAGTACTTC
J gene: TRBJ2-6; V gene: TRBV7-6; D gene: -; clone size: -; CDR3 protein: CASTRGLAGANVLTF; CDR3 DNA: TGTGCCAGCACCCGTGGGTTAGCTGGGGCCAACGTCCTGACTTTC
J gene: TRBJ1-1; V gene: TRBV7-7; D gene: -; clone size: -; CDR3 protein: CASSLGPSTEAFF; CDR3 DNA: TGTGCTAGCAGCTTAGGCCCGAGCACTGAAGCTTTCTTT
J gene: TRBJ2-3; V gene: TRBV9; D gene: TRBD2; clone size: -; CDR3 protein: CASSPWAAGYTDTQYF; CDR3 DNA: TGTGCCAGCAGCCCCTGGGCAGCGGGGTACACAGATACGCAGTATTTT
J gene: TRBJ2-6; V gene: TRBV20-1; D gene: -; clone size: few; CDR3 protein: CSASRPDRANVLTF; CDR3 DNA: TGCAGTGCTAGCAGGCCTGATCGGGCCAACGTCCTGACTTTC
J gene: TRBJ1-5; V gene: TRBV2; D gene: -; clone size: -; CDR3 protein: CASSLRGQGNQPQHF; CDR3 DNA: TGTGCCAGCAGCCTACGGGGGCAGGGGAATCAGCCCCAGCATTTT
J gene: TRBJ2-1; V gene: TRBV7-9; D gene: -; clone size: -; CDR3 protein: CAGLQNNYNEQFF; CDR3 DNA: TGTGCCGGTCTTCAAAACAACTACAATGAGCAGTTCTTC
J gene: TRBJ2-3; V gene: TRBV6-4; D gene: -; clone size: few; CDR3 protein: CASSKDITDTQYF; CDR3 DNA: TGTGCCAGCAGTAAAGACATCACAGATACGCAGTATTTT
J gene: TRBJ2-3; V gene: TRBV4-1; D gene: -; clone size: once; CDR3 protein: CATGVDGRSTDTQYF; CDR3 DNA: TGCGCCACGGGCGTAGATGGGAGAAGCACAGATACGCAGTATTTT
J gene: TRBJ1-2; V gene: TRBV20-1; D gene: TRBD1; clone size: few; CDR3 protein: CSATRTGSNYGYTF; CDR3 DNA: TGCAGTGCTACTCGGACAGGTTCTAACTATGGCTACACCTTC
J gene: TRBJ2-1; V gene: TRBV20-1; D gene: TRBD2; clone size: -; CDR3 protein: CSARLAGPINEQFF; CDR3 DNA: TGCAGTGCCAGACTAGCGGGACCTATAAATGAGCAGTTCTTC
J gene: TRBJ2-7; V gene: TRBV3-1; D gene: TRBD1; clone size: few; CDR3 protein: CASSPWTGGNEQYF; CDR3 DNA: TGTGCCAGCAGCCCATGGACAGGGGGTAACGAGCAGTACTTC
J gene: TRBJ2-1; V gene: TRBV7-2; D gene: -; clone size: many; CDR3 protein: CASSLVAATEQFF; CDR3 DNA: TGTGCCAGCAGCTTAGTAGCAGCGACTGAGCAGTTCTTC
J gene: TRBJ1-2; V gene: TRBV7-9; D gene: TRBD1; clone size: many; CDR3 protein: CASSPRQGLYGYTF; CDR3 DNA: TGTGCCAGCAGCCCCAGACAGGGACTCTATGGCTACACCTTC
J gene: TRBJ2-1; V gene: TRBV20-1; D gene: TRBD2; clone size: many; CDR3 protein: CSAKAGAYNEQFF; CDR3 DNA: TGCAGTGCTAAAGCGGGAGCCTACAATGAGCAGTTCTTC
J gene: TRBJ2-7; V gene: TRBV5-8; D gene: TRBD1; clone size: few; CDR3 protein: CASFRDRGYREQYF; CDR3 DNA: TGTGCCAGCTTTAGGGACAGGGGCTATCGCGAGCAGTACTTC
J gene: TRBJ2-7; V gene: TRBV5-5; D gene: -; clone size: many; CDR3 protein: CASSLEYGSTYEQYF; CDR3 DNA: TGTGCCAGCAGCTTGGAATACGGGAGCACTTACGAGCAGTACTTC
J gene: TRBJ1-6; V gene: TRBV7-2; D gene: -; clone size: few; CDR3 protein: CASSFLGRNNSPLHF; CDR3 DNA: TGTGCCAGCAGCTTCCTAGGGAGGAACAATTCACCCCTCCACTTT
J gene: TRBJ2-3; V gene: TRBV5-6; D gene: TRBD1; clone size: -; CDR3 protein: CASSGGSGQGADTQYF; CDR3 DNA: TGTGCCAGCAGCGGGGGTTCCGGACAGGGGGCAGATACGCAGTATTTT
J gene: TRBJ2-7; V gene: TRBV24-1; D gene: -; clone size: -; CDR3 protein: CATSRPGTDYEQYF; CDR3 DNA: TGTGCCACCAGTCGACCCGGGACGGATTACGAGCAGTACTTC
J gene: TRBJ1-5; V gene: TRBV7-2; D gene: -; clone size: many; CDR3 protein: CASSLSYQPQHF; CDR3 DNA: TGTGCCAGCAGCTTATCTTATCAGCCCCAGCATTTT
J gene: TRBJ2-1; V gene: TRBV7-2; D gene: -; clone size: -; CDR3 protein: CASGLPTEQFF; CDR3 DNA: TGTGCCAGCGGACTACCGACTGAGCAGTTCTTC
J gene: TRBJ2-1; V gene: TRBV7-9; D gene: TRBD2; clone size: -; CDR3 protein: CASSLFTGLAGGSQFF; CDR3 DNA: TGTGCCAGCAGCTTATTCACGGGACTAGCGGGAGGATCGCAGTTCTTC
J gene: TRBJ2-3; V gene: TRBV5-1; D gene: TRBD2; clone size: -; CDR3 protein: CASSLLERGDTQYF; CDR3 DNA: TGCGCCAGCAGCTTACTGGAGCGGGGAGATACGCAGTATTTT
J gene: TRBJ2-1; V gene: TRBV7-2; D gene: TRBD2; clone size: -; CDR3 protein: CASTLGGVGGDEQFF; CDR3 DNA: TGTGCCAGCACCTTGGGGGGGGTAGGTGGCGATGAGCAGTTCTTC
J gene: TRBJ2-7; V gene: TRBV5-1; D gene: TRBD1; clone size: few; CDR3 protein: CASESGGVQYF; CDR3 DNA: TGCGCCAGCGAATCAGGGGGCGTGCAGTACTTC
J gene: TRBJ1-1; V gene: TRBV6-5; D gene: -; clone size: -; CDR3 protein: CASSYGSQRTPFGAFF; CDR3 DNA: TGTGCCAGCAGTTACGGGTCCCAGCGGACCCCCTTTGGGGCTTTCTTT
J gene: TRBJ2-5; V gene: TRBV7-8; D gene: TRBD2; clone size: few; CDR3 protein: CASSLAGLAGVETQYF; CDR3 DNA: TGTGCCAGCAGCTTAGCGGGACTAGCGGGAGTTGAGACCCAGTACTTC
J gene: TRBJ2-3; V gene: TRBV6-2/TRBV6-3; D gene: TRBD2; clone size: few; CDR3 protein: CASSYPQQAGGATDTQYF; CDR3 DNA: TGTGCCAGCAGTTACCCCCAACAAGCGGGAGGAGCGACAGATACGCAGTATTTT
J gene: TRBJ2-5; V gene: TRBV24-1; D gene: TRBD2; clone size: -; CDR3 protein: CATSDSGLAETQYF; CDR3 DNA: TGTGCCACCAGTGATTCGGGACTAGCAGAGACCCAGTACTTC
J gene: TRBJ2-7; V gene: TRBV6-1; D gene: -; clone size: few; CDR3 protein: CASGRREAYEQYF; CDR3 DNA: TGTGCCAGCGGTCGGCGGGAAGCCTACGAGCAGTACTTC
J gene: TRBJ2-7; V gene: TRBV29-1; D gene: -; clone size: -; CDR3 protein: CSVCSSSYEQYF; CDR3 DNA: TGCAGCGTTTGCAGCAGCTCCTACGAGCAGTACTTC
J gene: TRBJ2-2; V gene: TRBV12-3/TRBV12-4; D gene: -; clone size: few; CDR3 protein: CASRPQRSYGELFF; CDR3 DNA: TGTGCCAGCAGGCCCCAGAGGAGTTACGGGGAGCTGTTTTTT